Listed here are 22 T cell receptor beta chains from one sample, sequenced in a study of identical twins. Each CDR3 protein gets one entry after TCRdb re-called the 5' RACE reads with MiXCR. The data hold roughly 250,000 distinct CDR3 sequences, with around 15% observed a single time. The sample consisted of memory (CD45RO+) T cells sorted from blood. The source is a woman under 30 in good health.

This chain uses TRBV5-1 with TRBJ2-5; D is uncertain. V shed 0 bases and J shed 5 bases, with 8 bases lying between them. CDR3 length: 13 residues. The germline V gene has CDR1 SGHRS and CDR2 YFSETQ. The CDR3 region is CASSLGLFETQYF. The CDR3 DNA is TGCGCCAGCAGCTTGGGATTGTTCGAGACCCAGTACTTC.

This clonotype was observed many times. The chain has TRBV7-8 and TRBJ2-3; no definite D call. V shed 5 bases and J shed 5 bases, with 11 bases lying between them. CDR1 and CDR2 (germline): SGHVS, FQNEAQ. The CDR3 consists of 13 residues. The CDR3 DNA is TGTGCCAGCAGCCCCAGACTCATAGATACGCAGTATTTT. Its translation is CASSPRLIDTQYF.

With respect to this clonotype: This may arise from a read error, as a much more abundant clone is one base away. The V gene is TRBV12-3 or TRBV12-4, the J gene TRBJ1-1; D uncertain. This CDR3 comprises 13 residues. The CDR3 sequence is CASSLGVKTEAFF. As DNA, the CDR3 is TGTGCCAGCAGTTTAGGGGTGAAGACTGAAGCTTTCTTT.

V gene TRBV20-1 combines with J gene TRBJ2-3; 7 nucleotides line up with TRBD1. CDR3 length equals 15 residues. Germline assignment: CDR1 DFQATT and CDR2 SNEGSKA (reference sequence). V shed 5 bases, J shed 2 bases, and the junction held 10 bases outside the gene matches. The CDR3 nucleotides read TGCAGTGCTGCCTGGAACAGGGGCGACACAGATACGCAGTATTTT. Translation: CSAAWNRGDTDTQYF.

This clonotype was counted a few times. The chain employs TRBV12-5 and TRBJ2-1, with 8 nucleotides matching TRBD2. V was clipped by 0 bases and J by 10 bases; unmatched bases: 11. The CDR3 has 16 amino acids. Germline V gene sequence: CDR1 LGHNT, CDR2 FRNRAP. The CDR3: CASGLVRGAPSREQFF. In DNA, the CDR3 is TGTGCTAGTGGTTTGGTGCGGGGGGCCCCTTCAAGAGAGCAGTTCTTC.

This clonotype was observed a few times. A much larger clone lies a single base off, so this may be a read error. The V gene is TRBV9, the J gene TRBJ2-1; D ambiguous. CDR1 and CDR2 from the germline V gene are SGDLS and YYNGEE. With 0 bases removed from V and 9 bases from J, the gap between germline ends came to 4 bases. The CDR3 extends over 11 amino acids. CDR3 in DNA: TGTGCCAGCAGCGTAGAAAGTGAGCAGTTCTTC. Residues: CASSVESEQFF.

A few counts support this clonotype. The chain is built from TRBV30 and TRBJ1-2; D is possibly TRBD1 (5 bases). The V gene's germline CDR1 is GTSNPN and CDR2 SVGIG (reference sequence). Trimming pared 0 bases from V and 0 bases from J, leaving 23 bases between. The CDR3 contains 19 residues. CDR3 nucleotides: TGTGCCTGGAGTGTGCTTCGCGGGGCTGACGAGAGAGCTAACTATGGCTACACCTTC. Protein: CAWSVLRGADERANYGYTF.

This clonotype showed up just a few times. The genes are TRBV12-3 or TRBV12-4 and TRBJ1-5; 8 bases are a match to TRBD1. J lost 6 bases, V lost 5 bases, and 9 bases had no gene match. The CDR3 spans 15 residues. The CDR3 DNA reads TGTGCCAGCAGTGTTAAAACAGGGGGGAGTCAGCCCCAGCATTTT. Encoded protein: CASSVKTGGSQPQHF.

This clonotype was observed at least ten times. The rearrangement joins TRBV5-1 to TRBJ2-3; 8 bases agree with TRBD2. CDR1 is SGHRS, CDR2 YFSETQ, per germline. This CDR3 spans 14 amino acids. Germline trimming cut 4 bases from V and 0 bases from J; bases unmatched to any gene: 1. This CDR3 reads CASSASGSTDTQYF. In DNA form, the CDR3 reads TGCGCCAGCAGCGCTAGCGGGAGCACAGATACGCAGTATTTT.

Comment on this clonotype: Without the conserved terminal phenylalanine or tryptophan, this CDR3 likely stems from a read error. The J gene is TRBJ2-1, the V gene TRBV12-3 or TRBV12-4, with 7 nucleotides matching TRBD2. V dropped 3 bases and J dropped 4; count of bases not matched to a gene: 6. This CDR3 spans 15 amino acids. The CDR3 here is CASSLGGGLYNEQFL. The CDR3 bases are TGTGCCAGCAGTTTGGGGGGAGGGCTATACAATGAGCAGTTCTTA.

In this sample, this clonotype turned up a few times. The chain recombines TRBV6-1 with TRBJ2-7; 9 positions match TRBD2. Trimming at V came to 6 bases and at J to 6 bases, leaving 9 bases not matched to a gene. This CDR3 spans 14 amino acids. From germline, CDR1 is MNHNS and CDR2 SASEGT. This CDR3 reads CASRSGTSYLEQYF. The CDR3 DNA sequence: TGTGCCAGCAGATCCGGGACTAGCTACCTCGAGCAGTACTTC.

For the CDR3, the DNA is TGCAGTGCTAGAGATGGACTTTATTCGGGTAGCAATCAGCCCCAGCATTTT. Protein: CSARDGLYSGSNQPQHF. This sequence joins TRBV20-1 and TRBJ1-5; D not certain. The CDR3 runs 17 residues. CDR1 is DFQATT, CDR2 SNEGSKA, per germline (reference sequence). V lost 0 bases and J 0 bases, leaving 15 bases between the germline ends.

The V gene is TRBV18, the J gene TRBJ2-6, with a tentative D call TRBD1 (5 bases). This CDR3 has 17 amino acids. The germline V gene encodes CDR1 KGHSH and CDR2 LQKENI. The germline V and J ends were trimmed by 0 bases and 4 bases, with 13 bases remaining between them. CDR3 bases: TGTGCCAGCTCACCACCCTCGAAGGGGCCCGGGGCCAACGTCCTGACTTTC. It translates to CASSPPSKGPGANVLTF.

V and J are TRBV20-1 and TRBJ2-5; 10 bases are shared with TRBD1. Germline V CDR1 and CDR2: DFQATT, SNEGSKA (reference sequence). The CDR3 spans 13 residues. The ends lost 6 bases at V and 7 bases at J; junction bases unmatched: 8. The CDR3 reads CSAPGQGMGTQYF. The CDR3 nucleotides read TGCAGTGCCCCGGGACAGGGGATGGGGACCCAGTACTTC.

A word on this clonotype: One junction end does not reproduce the germline sequence, and a read error may be involved. The CDR3 sequence is CASSPWTGDFYEQYF. CDR3 nucleotides: TGTGCTAGCAGCCCTTGGACAGGCGACTTCTACGAGCAGTACTTC. The V call is TRBV7-7, the J call TRBJ2-7, with 7 bases aligning to TRBD1. Germline V gives CDR1 SSHAT, CDR2 FNYEAQ (reference sequence). The length of the CDR3 is 15 residues.

There are many counts of this clonotype. This chain uses TRBV5-1 with TRBJ2-7; D is undetermined. The CDR3 loop spans 15 amino acids. V was shortened by 2 bases and J by 4 bases, with 16 bases between the two germline ends. CDR1 and CDR2 from the germline V gene are SGHRS and YFSETQ. CDR3 amino acids: CASSLAPTEAYEQYF. The DNA of the CDR3 is TGCGCCAGCAGCTTAGCCCCAACGGAAGCATACGAGCAGTACTTC.

This clonotype was seen a few times. CDR3 bases: TGTGCCAGCAGCCGGGGACAGGGGAAAGATACGCAGTATTTT. Translated: CASSRGQGKDTQYF. J is TRBJ2-3 and V is TRBV5-5; 10 nucleotides match TRBD1. Germline V gives CDR1 SGHKS, CDR2 YYEKEE (reference sequence). The CDR3 loop spans 14 amino acids. Trimming at V came to 4 bases and at J to 5 bases, leaving 4 bases not matched to a gene.

The chain joins TRBV10-3 to TRBJ2-7; D is ambiguous. Trimming took off 2 bases at V and 7 bases at J, with 9 bases between the two ends. Germline lookup yields CDR1 ENHRY and CDR2 SYGVKD. The CDR3 is 12 amino acids. CDR3 coding DNA: TGTGCCATCAGTGAGACCCTTCATGAGCAGTACTTC. Translated, it gives CAISETLHEQYF.

As to this clonotype: An end of the junction does not agree with germline; a read error may underlie this. This chain links TRBV7-3 with TRBJ2-5, with no clear D. This CDR3 is built from 13 residues. CDR1 SGHTA and CDR2 FQGTGA come from the germline V gene. This chain's CDR3 is CAGSLGRTETQYF. Written as DNA, the CDR3 is TGTGCCGGCAGCTTAGGCCGCACTGAGACCCAGTACTTC.

The V gene is TRBV21-1, the J gene TRBJ2-7; the tabulated D call, TRBD1, remains unverified against the DNA. TRBV21-1 is a pseudogene segment. This CDR3 contains 11 residues. CDR3 region: CASSSGGEQYF. CDR3 bases: TGTGCCAGCAGTTCGGGGGGCGAGCAGTACTTC.

This clonotype was found a few times. V is TRBV5-6 and J is TRBJ2-2, with TRBD1 matching over 7 bases. V shed 2 bases, J shed 6 bases, and the junction held 4 bases outside the gene matches. Germline V gives CDR1 SGHDT, CDR2 YYEEEE. This CDR3 has 14 residues. This CDR3 reads CASSFLTGPGELFF. CDR3 nucleotides: TGTGCCAGCAGCTTCCTGACAGGGCCCGGGGAGCTGTTTTTT.

This clonotype was detected a few times. This rearrangement joins TRBV7-7 to TRBJ2-7; the match to TRBD1 covers 8 bases. Germline V lookup: CDR1 SSHAT, CDR2 FNYEAQ (reference sequence). The J segment lost 4 bases and the V segment lost 5 bases, leaving 7 bases of the junction unmatched. The CDR3 is made up of 14 amino acids. The CDR3 bases are TGTGCCAGCAGCCCCGGACAGGGTTTGTACGAGCAGTACTTC. Amino acid sequence: CASSPGQGLYEQYF.